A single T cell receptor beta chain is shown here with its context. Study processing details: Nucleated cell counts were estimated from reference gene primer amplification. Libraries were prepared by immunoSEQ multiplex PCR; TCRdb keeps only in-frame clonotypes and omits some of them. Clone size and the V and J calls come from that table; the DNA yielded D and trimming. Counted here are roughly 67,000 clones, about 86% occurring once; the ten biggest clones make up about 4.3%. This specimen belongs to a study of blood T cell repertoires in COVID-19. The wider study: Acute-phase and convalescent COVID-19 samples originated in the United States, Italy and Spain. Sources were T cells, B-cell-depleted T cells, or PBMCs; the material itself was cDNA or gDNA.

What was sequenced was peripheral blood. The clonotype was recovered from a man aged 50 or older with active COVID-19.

The CDR3 DNA reads as TGTGCCAGCAGGTCCGGGACAGCAAATCAGCCCCAGCATTTT. This sequence encodes CASRSGTANQPQHF. The V and J genes are TRBV28 and TRBJ1-5, with 7 bases lining up with TRBD1. V lost 6 bases and J lost 4; bases outside the gene matches: 6. The CDR3 has 14 amino acids. The germline gives CDR1 MDHEN, CDR2 SYDVKM.